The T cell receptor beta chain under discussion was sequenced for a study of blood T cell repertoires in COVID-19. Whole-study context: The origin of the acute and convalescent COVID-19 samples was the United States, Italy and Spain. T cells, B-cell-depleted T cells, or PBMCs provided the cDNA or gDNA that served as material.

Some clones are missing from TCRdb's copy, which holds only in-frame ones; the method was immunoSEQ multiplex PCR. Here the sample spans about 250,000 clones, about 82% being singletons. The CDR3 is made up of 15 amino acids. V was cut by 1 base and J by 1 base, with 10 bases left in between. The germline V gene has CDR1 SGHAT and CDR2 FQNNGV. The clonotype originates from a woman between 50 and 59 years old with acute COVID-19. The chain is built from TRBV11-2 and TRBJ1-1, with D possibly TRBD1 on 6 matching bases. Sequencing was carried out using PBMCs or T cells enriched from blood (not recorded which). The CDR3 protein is CASSLVRDTNTEAFF. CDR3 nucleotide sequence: TGTGCCAGCAGCTTAGTACGGGACACGAACACTGAAGCTTTCTTT. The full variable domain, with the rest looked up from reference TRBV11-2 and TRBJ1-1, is EAGVAQSPRYKIIEKRQSVAFWCNPISGHATLYWYQQILGQGPKLLIQFQNNGVVDDSQLPKDRFSAERLKGVDSTLKIQPAKLEDSAVYLCASSLVRDTNTEAFFGQGTRLTVV.